This T cell receptor beta chain originates from a study of shared clonotypes between healthy human individuals. The naive CD8 fraction comprised CD45RO-negative cells positively selected for CCR7 and excluded terminally differentiated effector memory CD45RA+ cells. Data came from immunoSEQ multiplex PCR; TCRdb stores just in-frame clones and leaves some out. The sample yields under 2,000,000 clones, about 95% seen once. V shed 5 bases and J shed 1 base, with 24 bases lying between them. The CDR3 totals 19 residues. Looked up from germline, CDR1 is SEHNR and CDR2 is FQNEAQ (reference sequence). The chain recombines TRBV7-9 with TRBJ2-1, with D perhaps TRBD2 (6 bases). This receptor was obtained from a man aged 18 to 30 in good health. Sequencing input: naive CD8+ T cells sorted from blood. The CDR3 protein is CASSLPPYLAHISYNEQFF. CDR3 DNA: TGTGCCAGCAGCCTACCGCCCTACCTAGCGCACATTTCCTACAATGAGCAGTTCTTC.